Listed here are 11 T cell receptor beta chains from one sample, sequenced in a study of post-analysis software for immune sequencing data. Study-level findings and limits: Included in a set of several TRBV segments more frequent in patients than controls were TRBV5-6, TRBV5-1 and TRBV20-1.

Their cognate antigens are unknown. The TCR beta cDNA libraries contained unique molecular identifiers. TCRdb reprocessed the PCR reads with MiXCR, giving one entry per CDR3 protein. The sample includes under 650,000 distinct CDR3 sequences, roughly 45% seen only once; the top ten take approximately 1.7%. The specimen was blood. The receptors derive from a girl aged 5-17 years with multiple sclerosis.

The CDR3 nucleotides read TGCGCCAGCAGCTTGGGGACAGTTCGATTCCTGGGAACCCAGTACTTC. This encodes CASSLGTVRFLGTQYF. The gene calls are TRBV5-1 and TRBJ2-5; TRBD1 is a possible D gene (6 bases). Looked up from germline, CDR1 is SGHRS and CDR2 is YFSETQ. The length of the CDR3 is 16 residues. Deletions cut 0 bases from V and 8 bases from J, with 20 bases between.

The V call is TRBV28, the J call TRBJ1-2; the match to TRBD1 covers 9 bases. The CDR3 extends over 15 amino acids. CDR1 is MDHEN and CDR2 is SYDVKM in the germline V gene. Germline trimming cut 7 bases from V and 3 bases from J; bases unmatched to any gene: 9. In nucleotides, the CDR3 is TGTGCCAGCAAGATCGGGACAGGGTATCACTATGGCTACACCTTC. This codes for CASKIGTGYHYGYTF.

Comment on this clonotype: Possible read error: a much larger clone is one base away. The rearrangement links TRBV7-9 to TRBJ2-1; no firm D call. The CDR3 length is 12 residues. Between the trimmed V and J ends, which lost 1 base and 8 bases, there was a span of 6 bases. Germline V lookup: CDR1 SEHNR, CDR2 FQNEAQ (reference sequence). CDR3 residues: CASSLDYDEQFF. In DNA form, the CDR3 reads TGTGCCAGCAGCTTAGATTACGATGAGCAGTTCTTC.

The chain uses TRBV10-3 and TRBJ2-7; D uncertain. Trimming took off 4 bases at V and 1 base at J, with 8 bases between the two ends. Germline lookup yields CDR1 ENHRY and CDR2 SYGVKD. This CDR3 spans 13 amino acids. The DNA for the CDR3 is TGTGCCATCAGTGCCGGAACATCCTACGAGCAGTACTTC. This translates into CAISAGTSYEQYF.

The chain combines TRBV29-1 with TRBJ2-3, with 11 bases identical to TRBD2. The CDR3 loop spans 15 amino acids. Germline lookup yields CDR1 SQVTM and CDR2 ANQGSEA. V shed 7 bases, J shed 5 bases, and the junction held 11 bases outside the gene matches. The chain's CDR3 is CSANPLAGVRDTQYF. The CDR3 nucleotides read TGCAGCGCCAACCCACTAGCGGGAGTAAGAGATACGCAGTATTTT.

V gene TRBV5-1 combines with J gene TRBJ2-7; no clear D. Trimming pared 7 bases from V and 0 bases from J, leaving 11 bases between. Per the germline V gene, CDR1 is SGHRS and CDR2 is YFSETQ. This CDR3 region has 13 residues. The CDR3 reads CASRSQFSYEQYF. CDR3 nucleotide sequence: TGCGCCAGCCGGTCACAGTTCTCCTACGAGCAGTACTTC.

The V and J genes are TRBV20-1 and TRBJ2-1; 9 nucleotides align to TRBD1. Germline V gene data show CDR1 as DFQATT and CDR2 as SNEGSKA (reference sequence). J gave up 4 bases and V 6 bases, and 10 bases lay outside the gene matches. The CDR3 has 15 residues. The CDR3 coding sequence is TGCAGTGCAAGATCCGGGACAGGGAGGTACAATGAGCAGTTCTTC. Protein sequence: CSARSGTGRYNEQFF.

This clonotype appeared a few times. The chain recombines TRBV7-2 with TRBJ2-3, with 11 positions matching TRBD2. V shed 3 bases, J shed 1 base, and the junction held 3 bases outside the gene matches. The CDR3 spans 16 residues. Looked up from germline, CDR1 is SGHTA and CDR2 is FQGNSA. CDR3 nucleotide sequence: TGTGCCAGCAGCTTTAGCGGGGGGGCCGGCACAGATACGCAGTATTTT. It is translated as CASSFSGGAGTDTQYF.

The gene calls are TRBV7-3 and TRBJ2-1; tentatively, D is TRBD1 or TRBD2 (5 bases each). CDR3 length: 13 residues. V shed 2 bases and J shed 9 bases, with 11 bases lying between them. The V gene's germline CDR1 is SGHTA and CDR2 FQGTGA. The CDR3: CASSLEGMGEQFF. CDR3 nucleotides: TGTGCCAGCAGCTTAGAGGGGATGGGTGAGCAGTTCTTC.

This clonotype occurred many times. The V call is TRBV4-2, the J call TRBJ2-7, with 10 positions matching TRBD1. Germline V gene lookup returns CDR1 LGHNA and CDR2 YNFKEQ. With 4 bases clipped from V and 6 bases from J, the junction kept 0 bases outside the gene matches. The CDR3 extends over 12 amino acids. DNA for the CDR3: TGTGCCAGCAGCCGGACAGGGGGCGAGCAGTACTTC. Its translation: CASSRTGGEQYF.

V is TRBV7-9 and J is TRBJ2-1, with D possibly being TRBD1 or TRBD2 (6 bases each). The CDR3 extends over 14 amino acids. V was clipped by 5 bases and J by 6 bases, with 14 bases between them. Germline values: CDR1 SEHNR, CDR2 FQNEAQ (reference sequence). This chain's CDR3 is CASSPDRGPNEQFF. CDR3 DNA sequence: TGTGCCAGCAGCCCCGACCGGGGGCCCAATGAGCAGTTCTTC.